The T cell receptor (beta chain) described here comes from a study of cytomegalovirus exposure and HLA in healthy donors. Notes on the study in general: Altogether, some 170 TCR beta chains were recorded as cytomegalovirus-associated.

The PCR ran on 60 Vbeta and 13 Jbeta primers. Clones were read by immunoSEQ multiplex PCR, and TCRdb kept only the in-frame ones, dropping some. The table records 80,000 to 90,000 clones, roughly four fifths of them present only once. The table lists this clone with a few counts. Its antigen remains unidentified. Trimming removed 3 bases at V and 0 bases at J, with 18 bases between. Germline loops: CDR1 LNHDA, CDR2 SQIVND (reference sequence). The CDR3 has 17 amino acids. V is TRBV19 and J is TRBJ2-7; D perhaps matches TRBD1 (6 bases). Sequencing was carried out using PBMCs. The clonotype comes from a woman in her 30s in good health and CMV-seronegative. DNA of the CDR3: TGTGCCAGTAGTATGGGAACAGGGAGCACCCACTCCTACGAGCAGTACTTC. It encodes CASSMGTGSTHSYEQYF.